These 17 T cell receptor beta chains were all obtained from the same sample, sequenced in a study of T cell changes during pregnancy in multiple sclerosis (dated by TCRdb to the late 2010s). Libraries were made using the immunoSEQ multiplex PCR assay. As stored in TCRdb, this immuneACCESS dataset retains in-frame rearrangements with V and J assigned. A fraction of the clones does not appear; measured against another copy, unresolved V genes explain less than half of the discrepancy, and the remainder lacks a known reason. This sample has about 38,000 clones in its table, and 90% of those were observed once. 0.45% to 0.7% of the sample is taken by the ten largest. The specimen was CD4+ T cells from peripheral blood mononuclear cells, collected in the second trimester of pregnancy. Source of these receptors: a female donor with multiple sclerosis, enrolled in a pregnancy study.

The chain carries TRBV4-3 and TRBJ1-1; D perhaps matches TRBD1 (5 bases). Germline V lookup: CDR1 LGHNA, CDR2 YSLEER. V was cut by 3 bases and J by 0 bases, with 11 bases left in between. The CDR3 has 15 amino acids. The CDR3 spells CASSQQTVLNTEAFF. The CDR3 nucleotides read TGCGCCAGCAGCCAGCAGACAGTTTTGAACACTGAAGCTTTCTTT.

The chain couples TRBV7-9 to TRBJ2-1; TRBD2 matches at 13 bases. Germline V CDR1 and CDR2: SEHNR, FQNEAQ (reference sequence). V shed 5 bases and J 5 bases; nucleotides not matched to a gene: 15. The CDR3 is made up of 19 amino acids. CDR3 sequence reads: CASSPWTSGRNVRHNEQFF. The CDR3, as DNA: TGTGCCAGCAGCCCCTGGACTAGCGGGAGAAACGTTCGACACAATGAGCAGTTCTTC. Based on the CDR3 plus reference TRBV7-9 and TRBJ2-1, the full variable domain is DTGVSQNPRHKITKRGQNVTFRCDPISEHNRLYWYRQTLGQGPEFLTYFQNEAQLEKSRLLSDRFSAERPKGSFSTLEIQRTEQGDSAMYLCASSPWTSGRNVRHNEQFFGPGTRLTVL.

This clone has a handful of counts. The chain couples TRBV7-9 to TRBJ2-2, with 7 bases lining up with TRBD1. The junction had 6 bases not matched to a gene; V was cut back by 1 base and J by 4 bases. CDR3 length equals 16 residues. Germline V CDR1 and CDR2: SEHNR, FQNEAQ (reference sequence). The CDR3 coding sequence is TGTGCCAGCAGCTTAGGGACAGGATTCTTCACCGGGGAGCTGTTTTTT. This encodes CASSLGTGFFTGELFF.

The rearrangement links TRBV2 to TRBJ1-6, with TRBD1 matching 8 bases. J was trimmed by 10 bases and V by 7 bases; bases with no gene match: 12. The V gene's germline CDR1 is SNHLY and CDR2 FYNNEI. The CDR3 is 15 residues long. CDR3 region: CASTPLGQGESPLHF. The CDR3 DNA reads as TGTGCCAGCACCCCACTCGGACAGGGTGAATCACCCCTCCACTTT.

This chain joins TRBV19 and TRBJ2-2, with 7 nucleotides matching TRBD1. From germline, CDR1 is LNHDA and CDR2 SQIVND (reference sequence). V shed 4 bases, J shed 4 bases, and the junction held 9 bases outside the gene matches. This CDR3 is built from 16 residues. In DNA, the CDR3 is TGTGCCAGTAGTACTTACAGGGGCACGGGCACCGGGGAGCTGTTTTTT. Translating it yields CASSTYRGTGTGELFF.

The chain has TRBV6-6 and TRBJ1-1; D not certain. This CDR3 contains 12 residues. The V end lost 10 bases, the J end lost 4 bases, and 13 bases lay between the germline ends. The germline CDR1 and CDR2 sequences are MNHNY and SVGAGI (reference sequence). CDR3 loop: CATSPPGTEAFF. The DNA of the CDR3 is TGTGCCACCAGCCCTCCAGGCACTGAAGCTTTCTTT.

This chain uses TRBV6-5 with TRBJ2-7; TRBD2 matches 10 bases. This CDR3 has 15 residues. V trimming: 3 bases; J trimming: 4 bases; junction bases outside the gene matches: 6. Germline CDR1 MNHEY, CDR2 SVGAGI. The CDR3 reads CASSYRGLADYEQYF. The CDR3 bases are TGTGCCAGCAGTTATCGAGGACTAGCGGATTACGAGCAGTACTTC.

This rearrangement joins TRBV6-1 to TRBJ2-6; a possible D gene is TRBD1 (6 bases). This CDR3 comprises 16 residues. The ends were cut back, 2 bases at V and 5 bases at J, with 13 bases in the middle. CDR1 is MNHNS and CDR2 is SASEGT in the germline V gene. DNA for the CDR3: TGTGCCAGCAGTGAATGGTCACAGGGTAGGGCCAACGTCCTGACTTTC. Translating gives CASSEWSQGRANVLTF.

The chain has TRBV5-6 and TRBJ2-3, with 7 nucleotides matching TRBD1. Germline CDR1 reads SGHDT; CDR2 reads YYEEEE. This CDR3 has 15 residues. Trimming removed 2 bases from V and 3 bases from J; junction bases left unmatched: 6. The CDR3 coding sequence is TGTGCCAGCAGCTTTTCGACAGGGTGGACAGATACGCAGTATTTT. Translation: CASSFSTGWTDTQYF.

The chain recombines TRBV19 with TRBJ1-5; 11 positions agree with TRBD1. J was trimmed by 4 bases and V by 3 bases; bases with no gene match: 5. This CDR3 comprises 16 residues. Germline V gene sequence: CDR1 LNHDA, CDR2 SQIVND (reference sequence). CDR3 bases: TGTGCCAGTAGTATCCTGGGACAGGGGGAAAATCAGCCCCAGCATTTT. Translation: CASSILGQGENQPQHF.

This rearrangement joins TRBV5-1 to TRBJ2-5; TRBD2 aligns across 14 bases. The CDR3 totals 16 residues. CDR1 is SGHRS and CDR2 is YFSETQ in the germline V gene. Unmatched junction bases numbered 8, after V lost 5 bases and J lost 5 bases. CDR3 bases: TGCGCCAGCAGGCTCGCCGGGACTAGCGGGAGTGAGACCCAGTACTTC. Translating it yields CASRLAGTSGSETQYF.

For the CDR3, the DNA is TGTGCCAGCAGCTTAGCCGATTTGGACTCCTATGGCTACACCTTC. It is translated as CASSLADLDSYGYTF. The chain carries TRBV7-2 and TRBJ1-2, with D hard to call. V lost 0 bases and J 4 bases, leaving 12 bases between the germline ends. CDR1 SGHTA and CDR2 FQGNSA come from the germline V gene. This CDR3 has 15 residues.

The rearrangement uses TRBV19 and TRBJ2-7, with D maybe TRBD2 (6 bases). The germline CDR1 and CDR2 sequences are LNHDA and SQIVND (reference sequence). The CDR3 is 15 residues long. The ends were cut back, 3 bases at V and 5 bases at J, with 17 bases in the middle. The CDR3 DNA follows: TGTGCCAGTAGTATTGGGGCTAGCGAGGTCCACGAGCAGTACTTC. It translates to CASSIGASEVHEQYF.

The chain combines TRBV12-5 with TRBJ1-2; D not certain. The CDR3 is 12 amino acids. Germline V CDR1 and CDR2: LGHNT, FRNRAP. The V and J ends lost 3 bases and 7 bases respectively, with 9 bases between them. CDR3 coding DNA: TGTGCTAGTGGTTTTCCCCCGGGTGGCTACACCTTC. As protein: CASGFPPGGYTF. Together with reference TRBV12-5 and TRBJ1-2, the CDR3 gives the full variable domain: DARVTQTPRHKVTEMGQEVTMRCQPILGHNTVFWYRQTMMQGLELLAYFRNRAPLDDSGMPKDRFSAEMPDATLATLKIQPSEPRDSAVYFCASGFPPGGYTFGSGTRLTVV.

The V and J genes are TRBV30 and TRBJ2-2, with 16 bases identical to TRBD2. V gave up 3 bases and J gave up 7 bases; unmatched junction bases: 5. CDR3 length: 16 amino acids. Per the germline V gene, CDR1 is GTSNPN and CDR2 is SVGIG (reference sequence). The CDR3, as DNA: TGTGCCTGGAGGGGGACTAGCGGGAGGGCCGGCGGGGAGCTGTTTTTT. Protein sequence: CAWRGTSGRAGGELFF.

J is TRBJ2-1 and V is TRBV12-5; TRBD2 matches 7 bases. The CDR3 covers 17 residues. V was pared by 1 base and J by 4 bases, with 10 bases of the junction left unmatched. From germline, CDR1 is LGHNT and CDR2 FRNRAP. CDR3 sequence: CASGLGVREGLYNEQFF. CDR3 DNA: TGTGCTAGTGGTTTGGGTGTCAGGGAGGGCCTATACAATGAGCAGTTCTTC.

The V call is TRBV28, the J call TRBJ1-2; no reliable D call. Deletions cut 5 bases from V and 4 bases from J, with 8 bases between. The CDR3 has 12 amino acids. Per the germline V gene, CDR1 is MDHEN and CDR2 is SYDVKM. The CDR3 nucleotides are TGTGCCAGCAGTCTCGGTGCCTATGGCTACACCTTC. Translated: CASSLGAYGYTF.